These 11 T cell receptor beta chains came from one sample sequenced in a study of blood T cells in healthy people across ages. With a J-beta primer mix and a sample-barcoded 5' primer, a second PCR ran 7 to 11 cycles. TCRdb used MiXCR to reprocess the 5' RACE reads, holding one entry per CDR3 protein. The sample lists roughly 800,000 distinct CDR3 sequences, over 45% occurring once. Sequencing was performed on blood. The source of these receptors is a man aged 25-45 years in good health.

The gene calls are TRBV20-1 and TRBJ2-7, with D tentatively TRBD1 (6 bases). The CDR3 spans 15 residues. V lost 0 bases and J 2 bases, leaving 14 bases between the germline ends. Germline V gives CDR1 DFQATT, CDR2 SNEGSKA (reference sequence). CDR3 in amino acids: CSARDGPDRTYEQYF. CDR3 DNA: TGCAGTGCTAGAGATGGTCCGGACAGAACCTACGAGCAGTACTTC.

The DNA of the CDR3 is TGTGCCAGCAGTGAGACTAGCGGGGGGTTCGATACGCAGTATTTT. Its protein is CASSETSGGFDTQYF. This rearrangement joins TRBV6-1 to TRBJ2-3; 13 bases agree with TRBD2. The germline V gene has CDR1 MNHNS and CDR2 SASEGT. This CDR3 contains 15 residues. The V and J ends lost 3 bases and 6 bases, in that order; junction bases with no gene match: 3.

With regard to this clonotype: Being one base from a much bigger clone, this may be a read error. This chain connects TRBV29-1 to TRBJ2-4; D is unclear. Germline loops: CDR1 SQVTM, CDR2 ANQGSEA. The CDR3 has 13 amino acids. Trimming shortened V by 5 bases and J by 13 bases, and 21 bases separated the two germline ends. This CDR3 reads CSVLVLVGNEQYF. For the CDR3, the DNA is TGCAGCGTTTTGGTCCTTGTCGGCAATGAGCAGTACTTC.

V gene TRBV29-1 combines with J gene TRBJ2-5, with D unclear. The length of the CDR3 is 11 residues. Germline V gene data show CDR1 as SQVTM and CDR2 as ANQGSEA. The V gene lost 4 bases and the J gene lost 1 base, with 4 bases spanning the gap. The CDR3 DNA follows: TGCAGCGTTGTTGGCCAAGAGACCCAGTACTTC. Protein product: CSVVGQETQYF.

The chain has TRBV20-1 and TRBJ2-3, with TRBD1 matching over 7 bases. There are 16 residues in the CDR3. Germline V CDR1 and CDR2: DFQATT, SNEGSKA (reference sequence). V was pared by 6 bases and J by 2 bases, with 14 bases of the junction left unmatched. The CDR3 DNA sequence: TGCAGTGCCCGGGGAACAGGGGCCCTTTACACAGATACGCAGTATTTT. The encoded protein is CSARGTGALYTDTQYF.

The V and J genes are TRBV6-1 and TRBJ2-6; D is unresolved. Deletions cut 7 bases from V and 0 bases from J, with 13 bases between. Germline CDR1 and CDR2: MNHNS and SASEGT. This CDR3 is built from 16 residues. CDR3 DNA: TGTGCCAGCACAAGTGCTAGGACCTCTGGGGCCAACGTCCTGACTTTC. Protein sequence: CASTSARTSGANVLTF.

V and J are TRBV20-1 and TRBJ2-5; a possible D gene is TRBD1 (5 bases). There are 14 residues in the CDR3. Germline-derived CDR1 and CDR2 are DFQATT and SNEGSKA (reference sequence). The V gene lost 5 bases and the J gene lost 4 bases, with 17 bases spanning the gap. The CDR3 is CSAVTWTPRETQYF. The DNA of the CDR3 is TGCAGTGCTGTCACCTGGACACCGCGAGAGACCCAGTACTTC.

V usage is TRBV5-1 and J usage is TRBJ2-1; TRBD2 matches at 10 bases. This CDR3 spans 16 amino acids. Germline V CDR1 and CDR2: SGHRS, YFSETQ. The V and J ends lost 3 bases and 9 bases, in that order; junction bases with no gene match: 12. For the CDR3, the DNA is TGCGCCAGCAGCTCGGGTTCTAGCGGGAGTCGTAGTGAGCAGTTCTTC. This sequence encodes CASSSGSSGSRSEQFF.

The chain uses TRBV7-2 and TRBJ2-4; TRBD2 agrees at 11 bases. The J call may be wrong; the DNA end is better matched by TRBJ2-7. Germline assignment: CDR1 SGHTA and CDR2 FQGNSA. The CDR3 has 15 residues. The CDR3 spells CASSSGTSGSYEQYF. As DNA, the CDR3 is TGTGCCAGCAGTTCCGGGACTAGCGGTTCCTACGAGCAGTACTTC.

The chain joins TRBV7-9 to TRBJ2-7, with TRBD2 matching 12 bases. The ends lost 5 bases at V and 0 bases at J; junction bases unmatched: 11. In germline, CDR1 is SEHNR, CDR2 FQNEAQ (reference sequence). The CDR3 totals 18 residues. The CDR3 is CASSPNLGLAGSSYEQYF. CDR3 DNA sequence: TGTGCCAGCAGCCCAAACCTCGGACTAGCGGGAAGCTCCTACGAGCAGTACTTC. Looking up the rest from reference TRBV7-9 and TRBJ2-7 gives the full variable domain: DTGVSQNPRHKITKRGQNVTFRCDPISEHNRLYWYRQTLGQGPEFLTYFQNEAQLEKSRLLSDRFSAERPKGSFSTLEIQRTEQGDSAMYLCASSPNLGLAGSSYEQYFGPGTRLTVT.

This chain connects TRBV7-6 to TRBJ2-5; the match to TRBD1 covers 9 bases. TRBJ2-7 explains the end of the DNA better; the J call may be wrong. CDR3 length equals 13 residues. Germline assignment: CDR1 SGHVS and CDR2 FNYEAQ. The CDR3 nucleotides read TGTGCCAGCAGCCCCCGGGACAGGGTCGAGCAGTACTTC. Amino acids: CASSPRDRVEQYF.